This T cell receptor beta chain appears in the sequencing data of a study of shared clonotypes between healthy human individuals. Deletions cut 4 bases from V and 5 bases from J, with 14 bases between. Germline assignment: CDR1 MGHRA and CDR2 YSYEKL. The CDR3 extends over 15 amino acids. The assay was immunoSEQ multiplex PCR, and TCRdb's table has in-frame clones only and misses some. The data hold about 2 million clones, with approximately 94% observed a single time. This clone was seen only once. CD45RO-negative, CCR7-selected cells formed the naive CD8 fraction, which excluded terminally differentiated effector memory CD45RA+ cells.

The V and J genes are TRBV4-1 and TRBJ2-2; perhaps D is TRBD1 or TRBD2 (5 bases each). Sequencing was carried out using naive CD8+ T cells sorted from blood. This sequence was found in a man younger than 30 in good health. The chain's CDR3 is CASSLGVSGTGELFF. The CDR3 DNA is TGCGCCAGCAGCCTGGGGGTTTCGGGGACCGGGGAGCTGTTTTTT.